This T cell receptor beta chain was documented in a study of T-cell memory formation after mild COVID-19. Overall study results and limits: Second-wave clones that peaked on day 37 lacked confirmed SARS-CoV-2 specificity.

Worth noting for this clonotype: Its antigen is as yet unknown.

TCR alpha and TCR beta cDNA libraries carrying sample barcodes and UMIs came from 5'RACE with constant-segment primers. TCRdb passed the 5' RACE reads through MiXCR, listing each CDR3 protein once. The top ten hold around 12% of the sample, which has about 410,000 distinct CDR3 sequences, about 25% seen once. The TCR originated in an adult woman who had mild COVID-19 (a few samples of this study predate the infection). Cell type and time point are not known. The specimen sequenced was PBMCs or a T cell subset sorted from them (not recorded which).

The CDR3 region has the DNA TGTGCCAGCGGACAGGGGTCTAGCAATCAGCCCCAGCATTTT. Translated: CASGQGSSNQPQHF. The chain combines TRBV27 with TRBJ1-5; 9 bases fit TRBD1. CDR3 size: 14 residues. V was clipped by 8 bases and J by 0 bases; unmatched bases: 2. The germline V gene has CDR1 MNHEY and CDR2 SMNVEV (reference sequence).